A selection of T cell receptor beta chains follows, all from one sample in a study of T cell changes during pregnancy in multiple sclerosis. Clones were read by immunoSEQ multiplex PCR, and TCRdb kept only the in-frame ones, dropping some. The sample records some 97,000 clones, 92% being singletons. The input for sequencing was peripheral blood, taken after pregnancy. These receptors came from a female donor with multiple sclerosis, enrolled in a pregnancy study. CDR3s include the opening cysteine and the closing phenylalanine or tryptophan.

TRBV30	TRBJ1-6	CAWTDRGNSPLHF
TRBV5-5	TRBJ2-7	CASSLVRLAGVRQYF
TRBV28	TRBJ2-7	CASTQGGQGAGEQYF
TRBV11-3	TRBJ1-6	CASSFQNSPLHF
TRBV6-5	TRBJ1-3	CASSYSTGSSGNTIYF
TRBV9	TRBJ1-2	CASSVDTGGRYGYTF
TRBV30	TRBJ2-7	CAWSVRSGYEQYF
TRBV5-4	TRBJ1-1	CASTLPGRSTEAFF
TRBV28	TRBJ2-1	CASSPLREGYNEQFF
TRBV29-1	TRBJ2-2	CSGRGVAGAPNTGELFF
TRBV7-2	TRBJ1-5	CASSVGTVGQPQHF
TRBV2	TRBJ1-2	CASSESGNYGYTF
TRBV19	TRBJ1-1	CASSNEVMNTEAFF
TRBV11-3	TRBJ1-2	CASSLAGSGYTF
TRBV4-1	TRBJ1-1	CASSQDVQTAEAFF
TRBV25-1	TRBJ1-2	CASSEWGRGPNYGYTF
TRBV6-1	TRBJ1-1	CASTQGGYTEAFF
TRBV5-6	TRBJ2-5	CASSLVTSVFGETQYF
TRBV28	TRBJ1-2	CASSLLGQGVVYGYTF
TRBV29-1	TRBJ1-1	CSVEFGGTEAFF
TRBV7-3	TRBJ1-2	CASSPIARDRGPYGYTF
TRBV5-4	TRBJ1-2	CASSFKGQGAGYTF
TRBV6-6	TRBJ2-3	CASLGSVTDTQYF
TRBV4-1	TRBJ1-6	CASSQDANPGQFNSPLHF
TRBV7-3	TRBJ2-1	CASGSTSADEQFF
TRBV4-2	TRBJ2-1	CASSQAAGTRIYNEQFF
TRBV5-6	TRBJ1-2	CASSLLSRGAHGYTF
TRBV7-3	TRBJ1-1	CASSLLRISAGGVEAFF
TRBV7-2	TRBJ2-6	CASSRDRGSGANVLTF
TRBV14	TRBJ2-7	CASSPPRGSVNEQYF
TRBV7-7	TRBJ2-3	CASSPGTGVTDTQYF
TRBV5-1	TRBJ2-1	CASSLAGQVNNEQFF
TRBV18	TRBJ1-2	CASSVQGRPYGYTF
TRBV7-9	TRBJ1-1	CASSSRDRVGPSEAFF
TRBV30	TRBJ2-7	CAWRRDPYYEQYF
TRBV28	TRBJ1-2	CASGTGNNYGYTF
TRBV28	TRBJ1-2	CASSVAQGAYGYTF
TRBV30	TRBJ1-1	CAWRKGQGGWTEAFF
TRBV6-5	TRBJ2-1	CASSRPRGMGNEQFF
TRBV7-3	TRBJ2-2	CASSDRQGPRTGELFF
TRBV4-3	TRBJ1-2	CASSQVGGADYGYTF
TRBV7-8	TRBJ2-1	CASSFQGRNEQFF
TRBV5-5	TRBJ1-4	CASSQAGTVGEKLFF
TRBV28	TRBJ2-7	CASSSTRVLSEQYF
TRBV6-5	TRBJ2-7	CASSRDRGSYEQYF
TRBV7-8	TRBJ2-7	CASTPGHHSSYEQYF
TRBV9	TRBJ2-2	CASSVEGPGGWTGELFF
TRBV28	TRBJ1-2	CASSLRGTNYGYTF
TRBV5-8	TRBJ1-1	CASSLAQSRREGNTEAFF
TRBV4-3	TRBJ1-1	CASSRENRGNTEAFF
TRBV27	TRBJ1-5	CASRKQGTGMVHQPQHF
TRBV5-6	TRBJ2-7	CASSFYGTIPSYEQYF
TRBV29-1	TRBJ2-7	CSVSLRAGATEQYF
TRBV19	TRBJ2-7	CASNDGTGSYEQYF
TRBV7-9	TRBJ1-3	CASSLQGRSGNTIYF
TRBV30	TRBJ2-1	CAWSAGLAGVNEQFF
TRBV28	TRBJ1-3	CASRRQGVRSGNTIYF
TRBV9	TRBJ1-1	CASSVGGLGTEAFF